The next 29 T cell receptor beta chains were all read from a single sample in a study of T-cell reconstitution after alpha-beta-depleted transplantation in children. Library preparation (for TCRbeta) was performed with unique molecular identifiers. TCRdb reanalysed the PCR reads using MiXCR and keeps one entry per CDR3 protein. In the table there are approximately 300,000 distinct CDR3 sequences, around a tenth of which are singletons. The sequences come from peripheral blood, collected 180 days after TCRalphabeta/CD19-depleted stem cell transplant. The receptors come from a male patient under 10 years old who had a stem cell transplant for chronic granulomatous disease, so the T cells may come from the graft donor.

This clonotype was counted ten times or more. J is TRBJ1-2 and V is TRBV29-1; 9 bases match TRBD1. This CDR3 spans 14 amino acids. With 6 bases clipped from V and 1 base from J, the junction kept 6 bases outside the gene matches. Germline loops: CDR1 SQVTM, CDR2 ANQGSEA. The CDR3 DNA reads TGCAGCGTAGGACAGGGGACTAATAACTATGGCTACACCTTC. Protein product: CSVGQGTNNYGYTF.

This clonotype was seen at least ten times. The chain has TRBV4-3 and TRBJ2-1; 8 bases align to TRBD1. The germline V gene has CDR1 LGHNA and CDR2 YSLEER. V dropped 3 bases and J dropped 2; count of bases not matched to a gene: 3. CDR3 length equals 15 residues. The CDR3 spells CASSQDREAYNEQFF. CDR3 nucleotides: TGCGCCAGCAGCCAGGACAGGGAGGCCTACAATGAGCAGTTCTTC.

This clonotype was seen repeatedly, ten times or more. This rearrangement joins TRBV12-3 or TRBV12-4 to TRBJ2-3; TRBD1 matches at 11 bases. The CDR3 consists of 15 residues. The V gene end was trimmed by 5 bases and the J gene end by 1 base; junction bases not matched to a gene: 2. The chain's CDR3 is CASSLDRGRTDTQYF. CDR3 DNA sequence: TGTGCCAGCAGTCTGGACAGGGGGCGCACAGATACGCAGTATTTT.

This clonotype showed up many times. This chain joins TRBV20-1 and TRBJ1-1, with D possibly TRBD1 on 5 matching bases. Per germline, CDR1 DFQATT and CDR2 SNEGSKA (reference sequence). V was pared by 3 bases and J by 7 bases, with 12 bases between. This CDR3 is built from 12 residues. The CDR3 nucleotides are TGCAGTGCTAGGACCAACCAGGGTGAAGCTTTCTTT. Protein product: CSARTNQGEAFF.

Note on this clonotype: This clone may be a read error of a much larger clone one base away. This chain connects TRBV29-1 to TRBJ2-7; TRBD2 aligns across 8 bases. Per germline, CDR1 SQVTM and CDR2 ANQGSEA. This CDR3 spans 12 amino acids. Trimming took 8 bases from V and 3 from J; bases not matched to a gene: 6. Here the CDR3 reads CSFSSGFYEQYF. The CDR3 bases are TGCAGCTTCTCTAGCGGGTTCTACGAGCAGTACTTC.

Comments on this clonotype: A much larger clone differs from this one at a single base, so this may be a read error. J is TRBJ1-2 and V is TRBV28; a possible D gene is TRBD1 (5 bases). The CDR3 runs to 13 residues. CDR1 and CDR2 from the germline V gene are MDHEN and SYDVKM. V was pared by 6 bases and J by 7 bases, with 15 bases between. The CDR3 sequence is CASRIGHPSGYTF. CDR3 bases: TGTGCCAGCAGGATTGGACACCCAAGTGGCTACACCTTC.

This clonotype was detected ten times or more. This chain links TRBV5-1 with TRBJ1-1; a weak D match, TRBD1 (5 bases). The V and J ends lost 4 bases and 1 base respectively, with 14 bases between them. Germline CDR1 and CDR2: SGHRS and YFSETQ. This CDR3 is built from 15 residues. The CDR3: CASSRFQQANTEAFF. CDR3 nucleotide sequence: TGCGCCAGCAGCCGATTTCAACAGGCGAACACTGAAGCTTTCTTT.

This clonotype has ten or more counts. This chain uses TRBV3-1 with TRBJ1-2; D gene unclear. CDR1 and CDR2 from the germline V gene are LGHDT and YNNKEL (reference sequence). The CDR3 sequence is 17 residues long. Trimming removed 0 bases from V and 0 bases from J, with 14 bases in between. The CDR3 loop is CASSQDIATGANYGYTF. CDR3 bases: TGTGCCAGCAGCCAAGATATCGCGACGGGAGCTAACTATGGCTACACCTTC.

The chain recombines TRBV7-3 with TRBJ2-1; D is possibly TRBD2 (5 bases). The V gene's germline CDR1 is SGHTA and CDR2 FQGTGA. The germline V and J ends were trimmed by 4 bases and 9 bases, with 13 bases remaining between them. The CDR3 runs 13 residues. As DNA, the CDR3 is TGTGCCAGCAGCTCGACTATAGGGTCTGAGCAGTTCTTC. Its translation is CASSSTIGSEQFF.

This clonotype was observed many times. Here the CDR3 reads CSVEDQQGSGEQYF. For the CDR3, the DNA is TGCAGCGTTGAAGATCAACAGGGTAGTGGCGAGCAGTACTTC. The chain employs TRBV29-1 and TRBJ2-7, with a weak D call TRBD1 (6 bases). V was pared by 0 bases and J by 6 bases, with 15 bases between. This CDR3 is 14 amino acids long. Germline loops: CDR1 SQVTM, CDR2 ANQGSEA.

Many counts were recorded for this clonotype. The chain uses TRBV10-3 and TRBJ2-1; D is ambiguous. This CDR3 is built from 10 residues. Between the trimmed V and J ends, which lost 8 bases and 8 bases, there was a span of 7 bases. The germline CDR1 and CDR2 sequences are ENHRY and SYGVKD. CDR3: CAIPFDEQFF. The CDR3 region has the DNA TGTGCCATCCCCTTCGATGAGCAGTTCTTC.

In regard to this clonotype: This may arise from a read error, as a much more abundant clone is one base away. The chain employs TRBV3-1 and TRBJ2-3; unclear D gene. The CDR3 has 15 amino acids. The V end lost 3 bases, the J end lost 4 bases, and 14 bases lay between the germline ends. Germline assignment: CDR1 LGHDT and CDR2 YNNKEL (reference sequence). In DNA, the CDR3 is TGTGCCAGCAGCCAGAATCCAGGCCAATCAGATACGCAGTATTTT. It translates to CASSQNPGQSDTQYF.

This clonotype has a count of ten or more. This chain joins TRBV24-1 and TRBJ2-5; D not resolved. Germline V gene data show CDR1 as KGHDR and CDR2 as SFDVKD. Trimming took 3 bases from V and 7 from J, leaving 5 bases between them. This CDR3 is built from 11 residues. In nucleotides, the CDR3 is TGTGCCACCAGTGATGCCGCGACCCAGTACTTC. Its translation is CATSDAATQYF.

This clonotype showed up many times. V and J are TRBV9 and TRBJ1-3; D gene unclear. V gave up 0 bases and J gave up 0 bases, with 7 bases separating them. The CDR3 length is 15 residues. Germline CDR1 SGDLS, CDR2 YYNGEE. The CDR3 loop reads CASSVGPLSGNTIYF. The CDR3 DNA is TGTGCCAGCAGCGTAGGACCGCTCTCTGGAAACACCATATATTTT. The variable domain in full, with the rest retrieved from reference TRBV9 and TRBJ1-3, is DSGVTQTPKHLITATGQRVTLRCSPRSGDLSVYWYQQSLDQGLQFLIQYYNGEERAKGNILERFSAQQFPDLHSELNLSSLELGDSALYFCASSVGPLSGNTIYFGEGSWLTVV.

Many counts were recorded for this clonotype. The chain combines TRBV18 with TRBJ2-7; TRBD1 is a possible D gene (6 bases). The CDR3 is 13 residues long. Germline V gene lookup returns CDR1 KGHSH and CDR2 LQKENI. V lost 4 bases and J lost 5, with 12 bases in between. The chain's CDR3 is CASSRTTGNEQYF. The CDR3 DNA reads TGTGCCAGCTCACGCACAACAGGGAACGAGCAGTACTTC.

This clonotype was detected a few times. This CDR3 is CSVAGLGETQYF. CDR3 nucleotides: TGCAGCGTGGCAGGCCTGGGGGAGACCCAGTACTTC. The chain is built from TRBV29-1 and TRBJ2-5; no clear D gene. Deletions cut 6 bases from V and 5 bases from J, with 13 bases between. The germline V gene has CDR1 SQVTM and CDR2 ANQGSEA. This CDR3 contains 12 residues. Supplemented by reference TRBV29-1 and TRBJ2-5, the full variable domain reads SAVISQKPSRDICQRGTSLTIQCQVDSQVTMMFWYRQQPGQSLTLIATANQGSEATYESGFVIDKFPISRPNLTFSTLTVSNMSPEDSSIYLCSVAGLGETQYFGPGTRLLVL.

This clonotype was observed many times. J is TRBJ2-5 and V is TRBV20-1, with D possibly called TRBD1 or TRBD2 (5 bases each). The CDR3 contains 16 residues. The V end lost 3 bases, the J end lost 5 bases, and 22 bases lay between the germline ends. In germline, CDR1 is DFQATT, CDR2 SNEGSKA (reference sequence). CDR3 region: CSASFFGKRGIETQYF. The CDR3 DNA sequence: TGCAGTGCTAGTTTCTTCGGAAAACGGGGCATCGAGACCCAGTACTTC.

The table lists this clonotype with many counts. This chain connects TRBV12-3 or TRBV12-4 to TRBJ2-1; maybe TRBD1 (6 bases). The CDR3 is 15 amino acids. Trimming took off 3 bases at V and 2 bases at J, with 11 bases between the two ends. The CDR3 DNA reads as TGTGCCAGCAGTTTCCCGACAGGAACCTACAATGAGCAGTTCTTC. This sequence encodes CASSFPTGTYNEQFF.

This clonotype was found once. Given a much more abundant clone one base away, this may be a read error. The CDR3 sequence: CATSARRQGTEAFF. The CDR3 nucleotides read TGTGCCACCAGCGCACGACGACAGGGCACTGAAGCTTTCTTT. V is TRBV15 and J is TRBJ1-1, with 7 bases aligning to TRBD1. The V segment lost 5 bases and the J segment 4 bases; nucleotides outside the gene matches: 7. The CDR3 is 14 residues long. Germline CDR1 is LNHNV and CDR2 is YYDKDF (reference sequence).

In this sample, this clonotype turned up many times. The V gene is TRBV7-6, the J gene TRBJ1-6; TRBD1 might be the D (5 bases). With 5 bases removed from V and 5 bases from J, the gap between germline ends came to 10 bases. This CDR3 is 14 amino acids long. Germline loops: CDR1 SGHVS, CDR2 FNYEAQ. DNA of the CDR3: TGTGCCAGCAGCCCCGGGACGGATAATTCACCCCTCCACTTT. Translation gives CASSPGTDNSPLHF.

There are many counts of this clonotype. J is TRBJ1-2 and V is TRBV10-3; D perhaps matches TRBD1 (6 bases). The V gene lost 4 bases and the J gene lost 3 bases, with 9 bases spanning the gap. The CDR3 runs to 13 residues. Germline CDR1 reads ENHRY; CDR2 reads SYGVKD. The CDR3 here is CAISAGAHYGYTF. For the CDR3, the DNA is TGTGCCATCAGTGCAGGGGCCCACTATGGCTACACCTTC.

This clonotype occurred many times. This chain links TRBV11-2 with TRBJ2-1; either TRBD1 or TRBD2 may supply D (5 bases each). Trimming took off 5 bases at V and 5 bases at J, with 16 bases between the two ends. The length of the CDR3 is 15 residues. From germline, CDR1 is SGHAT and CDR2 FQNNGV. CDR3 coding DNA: TGTGCCAGCAGCCTGGGACGCCCCGAGGACAATGAGCAGTTCTTC. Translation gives CASSLGRPEDNEQFF.

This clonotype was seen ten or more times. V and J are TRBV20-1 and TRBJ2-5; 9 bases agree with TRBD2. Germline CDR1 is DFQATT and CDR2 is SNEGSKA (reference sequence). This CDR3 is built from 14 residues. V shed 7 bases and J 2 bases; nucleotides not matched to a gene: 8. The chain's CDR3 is CSGATLAGQETQYF. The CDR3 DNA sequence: TGCAGTGGCGCTACGCTAGCGGGGCAAGAGACCCAGTACTTC.

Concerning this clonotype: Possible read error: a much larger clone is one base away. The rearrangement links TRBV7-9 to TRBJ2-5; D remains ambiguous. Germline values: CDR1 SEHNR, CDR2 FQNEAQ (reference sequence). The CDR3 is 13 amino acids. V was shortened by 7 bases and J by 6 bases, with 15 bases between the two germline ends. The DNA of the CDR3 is TGTGCCAGCACTCCTTGGTGGGCGAAGACCCAGTACTTC. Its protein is CASTPWWAKTQYF.

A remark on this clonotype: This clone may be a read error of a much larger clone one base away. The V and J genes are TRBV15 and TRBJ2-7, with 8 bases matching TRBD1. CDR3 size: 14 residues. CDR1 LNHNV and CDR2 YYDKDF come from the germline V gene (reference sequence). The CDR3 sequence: CGTSSRDRTYEQYF. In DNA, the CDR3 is TGTGGCACCAGCAGCCGGGACAGGACGTACGAGCAGTACTTC. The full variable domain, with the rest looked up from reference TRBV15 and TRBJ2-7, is DAMVIQNPRYQVTQFGKPVTLSCSQTLNHNVMYWYQQKSSQAPKLLFHYYDKDFNNEADTPDNFQSRRPNTSFCFLDIRSPGLGDTAMYLCGTSSRDRTYEQYFGPGTRLTVT.

Here the CDR3 DNA reads TGTGCCAGCAGCTTTCGTCTTCCCAAGGTCTATAGCAATCAGCCCCAGCATTTT. Amino acid sequence: CASSFRLPKVYSNQPQHF. The gene calls are TRBV5-6 and TRBJ1-5; D ambiguous. The germline gives CDR1 SGHDT, CDR2 YYEEEE. The CDR3 runs 18 residues. Trimming took 2 bases from V and 0 from J, leaving 18 bases between them.

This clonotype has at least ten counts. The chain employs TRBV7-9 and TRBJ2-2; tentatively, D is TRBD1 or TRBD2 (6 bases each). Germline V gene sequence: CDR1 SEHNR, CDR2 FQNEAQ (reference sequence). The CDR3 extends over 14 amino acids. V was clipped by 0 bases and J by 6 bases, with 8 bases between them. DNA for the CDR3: TGTGCCAGCAGCTTAGCCGGGGGCCCCGGGGAGCTGTTTTTT. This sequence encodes CASSLAGGPGELFF.

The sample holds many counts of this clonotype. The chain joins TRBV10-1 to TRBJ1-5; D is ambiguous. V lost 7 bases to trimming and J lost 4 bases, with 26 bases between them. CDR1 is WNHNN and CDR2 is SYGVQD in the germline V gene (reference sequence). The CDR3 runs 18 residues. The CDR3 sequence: CASTKRPGPQKANQPQHF. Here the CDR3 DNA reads TGCGCCAGCACCAAAAGACCCGGGCCCCAAAAAGCGAATCAGCCCCAGCATTTT.

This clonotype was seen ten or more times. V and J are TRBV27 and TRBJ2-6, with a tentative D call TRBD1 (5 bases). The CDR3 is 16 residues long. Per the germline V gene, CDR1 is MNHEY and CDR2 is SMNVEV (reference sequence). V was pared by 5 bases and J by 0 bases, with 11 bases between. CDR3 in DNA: TGTGCCAGCAGTATTTACGGACACTCTGGGGCCAACGTCCTGACTTTC. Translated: CASSIYGHSGANVLTF.